This section outlines one T cell receptor (beta chain) sequence together with its context. Its antigen is unknown. The data originate from a study of blood T cells in healthy people across ages. General observations from the study: In older individuals, TCR beta diversity per million T cells was lower, falling roughly linearly with age.

No fewer than 7 million PBMCs went into each sample. V was pared by 4 bases and J by 6 bases, with 8 bases of the junction left unmatched. Per germline, CDR1 MDHEN and CDR2 SYDVKM. The CDR3 has 17 residues. The authors ran a second PCR of about 6 to 11 cycles using a sample-barcoded 5' primer and a J-beta primer mix. Any given sample supplied a minimum of 3 million CDR3-containing paired-end reads. Each CDR3 protein gets one entry after TCRdb re-called the 5' RACE reads with MiXCR. The sample lists 1.5 million to 2 million distinct CDR3 sequences, about two fifths occurring once. The sequence was collected from a human donor in good health. Sequenced input: blood. The V gene is TRBV28, the J gene TRBJ2-2; 13 nucleotides match TRBD2. The CDR3 DNA reads as TGTGCCAGCAGTTCCTCGACTAGCGGGGGGAAGTCCGGGGAGCTGTTTTTT. It specifies CASSSSTSGGKSGELFF.